This TCR beta chain was retrieved from a study of identical twins. Study-wide points: Models predicted too little out-of-frame TCR alpha sharing in monozygotic twins. Twin pairs had excess sharing that was weaker in beta out-of-frame sequences.

Unique molecular identifiers were present on the cDNA, and a universal primer site came from template switching. TCRdb processed the 5' RACE reads anew with MiXCR; each CDR3 protein has one entry. The sample yields roughly 710,000 distinct CDR3 sequences, roughly 6% seen once. This clonotype was counted a few times. Its antigen is not identified. There are 16 residues in the CDR3. V dropped 0 bases and J dropped 7; count of bases not matched to a gene: 8. Germline V CDR1 and CDR2: SGDLS, YYNGEE. This chain joins TRBV9 and TRBJ2-1; TRBD2 matches at 9 bases. The receptor's source is a young man in good health. The sample was naive T cells sorted from blood. CDR3 in DNA: TGTGCCAGCAGCGTAGACGCGGGAGGGGTAATAAATGAGCAGTTCTTC. It specifies CASSVDAGGVINEQFF. Supplemented by reference TRBV9 and TRBJ2-1, the full variable domain reads DSGVTQTPKHLITATGQRVTLRCSPRSGDLSVYWYQQSLDQGLQFLIQYYNGEERAKGNILERFSAQQFPDLHSELNLSSLELGDSALYFCASSVDAGGVINEQFFGPGTRLTVL.